The T cell receptor beta chain under discussion was sequenced for a study of cytomegalovirus exposure and HLA in healthy donors. On the study more broadly: Approximately 200 million T cells yielded fewer than 120 million unique TCR beta sequences in earlier analysis.

The study ran its PCR with 60 Vbeta and 13 Jbeta primers. Measured with immunoSEQ multiplex PCR; TCRdb has only the in-frame clones, and not every one. The sample consists of roughly 150,000 clones, around two thirds of them appearing once. When sampled, the donors appeared nominally healthy, though they likely had unrecorded immune exposures. Concerning this clone itself: Its antigen remains unidentified.

CDR1 and CDR2 (germline): MRHNA, SNTAGT. This CDR3 has 14 residues. The V end was cut by 2 bases, the J end by 6 bases, with 12 bases between. Overall study findings and caveats: Most TCR beta V segments were productive about 87% or about 30% of the time in an earlier analysis. Some TCR beta chains (around 180 of them) were listed as cytomegalovirus-associated.

The rearrangement uses TRBV6-4 and TRBJ2-3; D is possibly TRBD2 (5 bases). The sequence was obtained from a young man in good health and CMV-seropositive. Sequenced sample: PBMCs. The CDR3 nucleotides read TGTGCCAGCAGTGACCTCGGGGAGACCGATACGCAGTATTTT. It specifies CASSDLGETDTQYF.